This TCR beta chain comes out of a study of CD8 T cells in Susac syndrome. V lost 6 bases and J 8 bases, leaving 12 bases between the germline ends. The germline CDR1 and CDR2 sequences are SGDLS and YYNGEE. The CDR3 extends over 12 amino acids. CD8+ and CD4+ T cells from blood underwent TCR beta sequencing, which was carried out in a high-throughput format. Negative magnetic isolation gave CD8+ and CD4+ cells; FACS enriched CD8+ TEMRA. The RNA, roughly 0.5 to 1 ug, was put through reverse transcription using random hexamers. Amplification of TCR beta CDR3 spanned 54 Vbeta and 13 Jbeta via immunoSEQ multiplex PCR. Using its own MiXCR run on the immunoSEQ multiplex PCR reads, TCRdb lists one record per CDR3 protein. Seen here are about 400,000 distinct CDR3 sequences, around 85% observed once, and the top ten hold about 0.12%.

Sequencing used CD8+ T cells from PBMCs. The clonotype comes from a human donor with multiple sclerosis. The V call is TRBV9, the J call TRBJ2-1; perhaps D is TRBD1 or TRBD2 (5 bases each). DNA for the CDR3: TGTGCCAGCAAATCGGGGCAGCATGAGCAGTTCTTC. Translation: CASKSGQHEQFF.